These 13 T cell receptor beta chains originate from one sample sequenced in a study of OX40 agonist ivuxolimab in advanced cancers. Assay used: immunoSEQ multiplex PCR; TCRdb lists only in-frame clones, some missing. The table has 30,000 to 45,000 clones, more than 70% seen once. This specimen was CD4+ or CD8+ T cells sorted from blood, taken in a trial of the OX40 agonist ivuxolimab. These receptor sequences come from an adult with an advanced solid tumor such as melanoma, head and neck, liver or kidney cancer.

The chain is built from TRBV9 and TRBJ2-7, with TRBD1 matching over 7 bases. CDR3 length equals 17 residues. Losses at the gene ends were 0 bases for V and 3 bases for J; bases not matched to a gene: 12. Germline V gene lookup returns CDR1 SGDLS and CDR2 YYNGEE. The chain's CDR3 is CASSVVRRDRKNYEQYF. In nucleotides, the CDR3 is TGTGCCAGCAGCGTAGTGAGACGGGACAGAAAGAACTACGAGCAGTACTTC.

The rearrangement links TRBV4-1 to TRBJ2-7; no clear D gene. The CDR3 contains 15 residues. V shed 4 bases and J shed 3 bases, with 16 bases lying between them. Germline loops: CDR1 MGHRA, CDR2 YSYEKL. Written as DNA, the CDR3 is TGCGCCAGCAGCCCCGCTTTAGCCGTGAACTACGAGCAGTACTTC. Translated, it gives CASSPALAVNYEQYF.

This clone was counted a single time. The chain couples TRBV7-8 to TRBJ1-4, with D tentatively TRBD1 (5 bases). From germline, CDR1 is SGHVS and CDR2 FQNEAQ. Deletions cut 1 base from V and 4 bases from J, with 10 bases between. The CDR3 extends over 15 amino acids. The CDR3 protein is CASSLVGDGNEKLFF. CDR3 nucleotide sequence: TGTGCCAGCAGCTTAGTGGGGGACGGTAATGAAAAACTGTTTTTT.

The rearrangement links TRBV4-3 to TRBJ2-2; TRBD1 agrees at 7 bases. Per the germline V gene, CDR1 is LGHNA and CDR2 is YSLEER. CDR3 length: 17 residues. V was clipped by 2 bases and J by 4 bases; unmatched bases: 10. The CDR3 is CASSQSIRGLGTGELFF. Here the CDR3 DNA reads TGCGCCAGCAGCCAATCCATAAGGGGGCTGGGCACCGGGGAGCTGTTTTTT.

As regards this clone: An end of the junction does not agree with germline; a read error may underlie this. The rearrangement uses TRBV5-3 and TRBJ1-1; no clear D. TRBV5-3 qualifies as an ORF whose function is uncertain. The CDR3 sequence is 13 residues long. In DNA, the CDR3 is TGTGCCAGCAGCTTCACAGTGAACACTGAAGCTTTCTTT. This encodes CASSFTVNTEAFF.

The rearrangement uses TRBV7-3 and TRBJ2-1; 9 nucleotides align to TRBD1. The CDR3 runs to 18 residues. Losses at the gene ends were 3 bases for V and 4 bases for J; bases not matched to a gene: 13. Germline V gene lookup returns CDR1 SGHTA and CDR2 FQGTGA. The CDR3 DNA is TGTGCCAGCAGCTTCGGATGGACAGGGGAAGGGGGATACAATGAGCAGTTCTTC. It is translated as CASSFGWTGEGGYNEQFF.

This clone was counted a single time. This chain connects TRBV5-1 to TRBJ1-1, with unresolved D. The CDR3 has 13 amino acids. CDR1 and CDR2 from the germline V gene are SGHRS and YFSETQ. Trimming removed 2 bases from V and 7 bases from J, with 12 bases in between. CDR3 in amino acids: CASSLLDNLEAFF. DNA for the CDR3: TGCGCCAGCAGCTTACTAGACAACCTTGAAGCTTTCTTT.

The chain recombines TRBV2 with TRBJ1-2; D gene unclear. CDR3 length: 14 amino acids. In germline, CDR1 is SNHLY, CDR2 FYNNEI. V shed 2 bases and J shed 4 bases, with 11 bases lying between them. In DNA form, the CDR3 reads TGTGCCAGCAGTGAAACGGGATCCTCCTATGGCTACACCTTC. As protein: CASSETGSSYGYTF.

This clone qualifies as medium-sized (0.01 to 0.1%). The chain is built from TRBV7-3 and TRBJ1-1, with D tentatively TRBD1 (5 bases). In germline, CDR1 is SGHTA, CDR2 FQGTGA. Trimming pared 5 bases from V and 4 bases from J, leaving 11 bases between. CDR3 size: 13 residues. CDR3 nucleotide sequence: TGTGCCAGCAGCACCGACAGTTCCACTGAAGCTTTCTTT. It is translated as CASSTDSSTEAFF.

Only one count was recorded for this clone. The CDR3 is CASSRGQHPGNTIYF. The CDR3 DNA reads TGTGCCAGCAGCAGGGGACAGCATCCTGGAAACACCATATATTTT. This chain connects TRBV7-9 to TRBJ1-3; TRBD1 aligns across 7 bases. V trimming: 5 bases; J trimming: 2 bases; junction bases outside the gene matches: 6. In germline, CDR1 is SEHNR, CDR2 FQNEAQ (reference sequence). This CDR3 region has 15 residues.

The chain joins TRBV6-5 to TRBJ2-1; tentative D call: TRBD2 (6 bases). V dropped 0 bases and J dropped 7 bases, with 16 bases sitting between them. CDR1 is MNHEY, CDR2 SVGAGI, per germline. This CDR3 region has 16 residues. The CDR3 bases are TGTGCCAGCAGTTACTCGGAGTTAGCGGAATGGAATGAGCAGTTCTTC. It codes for CASSYSELAEWNEQFF.

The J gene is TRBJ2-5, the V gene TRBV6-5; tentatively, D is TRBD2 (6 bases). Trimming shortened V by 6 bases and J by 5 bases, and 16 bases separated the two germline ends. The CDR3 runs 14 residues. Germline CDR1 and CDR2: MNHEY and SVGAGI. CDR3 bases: TGTGCCAGCAGACAAGTGACTAGTTGGGAGACCCAGTACTTC. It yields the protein CASRQVTSWETQYF.

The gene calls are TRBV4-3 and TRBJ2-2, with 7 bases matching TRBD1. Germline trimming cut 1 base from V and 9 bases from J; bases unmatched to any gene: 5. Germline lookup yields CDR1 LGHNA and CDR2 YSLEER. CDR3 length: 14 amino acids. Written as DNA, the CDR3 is TGCGCCAGCAGCCAAGGACAGGGCGCCTGGGAGCTGTTTTTT. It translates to CASSQGQGAWELFF.